Listed below are T cell receptor beta chains from one sample, sequenced in a study of blood T cell repertoires in COVID-19. Assay: immunoSEQ multiplex PCR; the TCRdb copy retains only in-frame clones and omits some. The top ten hold 2.5% to 4% of the sample, which has 150,000 to 200,000 clones, 86% seen once. Specimen: peripheral blood. All receptors derive from a man aged 70-80 years with acute or convalescent COVID-19. Both conserved end residues are trimmed from each CDR3. The size entry is marked missing in some rows and otherwise reads once, few, many or a size class.

NA	TRBV2	TRBJ2-3	ASKSGSVADTQY
NA	TRBV30	TRBJ1-5	AWSVRSNQPQH
NA	TRBV3-1/TRBV3-2	TRBJ2-3	ASRADRRGTNTQY
NA	TRBV28	TRBJ1-3	ASSTRLREAGNTIY
NA	TRBV5-1	TRBJ1-3	ASSLVPPDRGLVDTIY
NA	TRBV29-1	TRBJ1-1	SVESGFTEAF
NA	TRBV28	TRBJ1-2	ASSIGTGVYGYT
once	TRBV5-1	TRBJ1-2	ASSGQGRDGYT
NA	TRBV7-2	TRBJ2-3	ASSLGAESGKVDTQY
NA	TRBV28	TRBJ2-2	ASSLGRFYTGELF
NA	TRBV5-1	TRBJ1-6	ASSFYTPGVDSPLH